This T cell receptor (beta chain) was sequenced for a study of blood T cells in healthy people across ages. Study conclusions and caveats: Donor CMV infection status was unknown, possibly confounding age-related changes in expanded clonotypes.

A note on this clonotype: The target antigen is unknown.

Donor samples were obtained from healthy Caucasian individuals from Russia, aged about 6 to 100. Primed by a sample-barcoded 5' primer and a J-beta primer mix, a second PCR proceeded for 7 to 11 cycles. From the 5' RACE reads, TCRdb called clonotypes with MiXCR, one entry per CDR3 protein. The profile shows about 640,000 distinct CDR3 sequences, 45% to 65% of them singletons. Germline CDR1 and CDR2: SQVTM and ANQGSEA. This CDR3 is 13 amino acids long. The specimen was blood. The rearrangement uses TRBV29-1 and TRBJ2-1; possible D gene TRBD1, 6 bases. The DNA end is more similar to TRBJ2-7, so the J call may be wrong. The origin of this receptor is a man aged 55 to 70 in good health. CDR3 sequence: CSATGSAYNEQYF. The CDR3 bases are TGCAGCGCCACAGGGTCGGCCTACAATGAGCAGTACTTC.